Listed below are T cell receptor beta chains from one sample, sequenced in a study of shared clonotypes between healthy human individuals. Sequenced by immunoSEQ multiplex PCR; TCRdb stores in-frame clones only, minus some. The repertoire holds roughly 760,000 clones, with approximately 74% as singletons. The sample was memory CD4+ T cells sorted from blood. The receptors were sampled from a woman aged 25 to 45 in good health. The CDR3 runs from the conserved cysteine through the conserved F or W. Fields, in order: J gene, clone size, V gene, D gene, CDR3 DNA, CDR3 protein. A D gene is named only where the DNA matches it firmly. Some rows mark clone size as missing; the rest say once, few, many or name a class of expanded clone.

J gene: TRBJ2-2
clone size: NA
V gene: TRBV5-1
D gene: NA
CDR3 DNA: TGCGCCAGCAGCTTGACCGAGAACACCGGGGAGCTGTTTTTT
CDR3 protein: CASSLTENTGELFF

J gene: TRBJ1-5
clone size: NA
V gene: TRBV4-2
D gene: NA
CDR3 DNA: TGTGCCAGCAGCCAAGATTCGGTCGGCGGGGGTCAGCCCCAGCATTTT
CDR3 protein: CASSQDSVGGGQPQHF

J gene: TRBJ2-2
clone size: NA
V gene: TRBV7-8
D gene: TRBD2
CDR3 DNA: TGTGCCAGCAGCTTAGCGGGAGTAGCGGGGAACACCGGGGAGCTGTTTTTT
CDR3 protein: CASSLAGVAGNTGELFF

J gene: TRBJ2-6
clone size: NA
V gene: TRBV5-1
D gene: NA
CDR3 DNA: TGCGCCAGCAGCTTGGGGTCAGGGACGACTGGGGCCAACGTCCTGACTTTC
CDR3 protein: CASSLGSGTTGANVLTF

J gene: TRBJ2-1
clone size: NA
V gene: TRBV4-2
D gene: TRBD2
CDR3 DNA: TGTGCCAGCAGCCTCACTCTAGCGGGAGAACTGGATGAGCAGTTCTTC
CDR3 protein: CASSLTLAGELDEQFF

J gene: TRBJ2-7
clone size: NA
V gene: TRBV2
D gene: TRBD1
CDR3 DNA: TGTGCCAGCAGTACAGGGACAGCGAACTCCTACGAGCAGTACTTC
CDR3 protein: CASSTGTANSYEQYF

J gene: TRBJ1-5
clone size: few
V gene: TRBV20-1
D gene: NA
CDR3 DNA: TGCAGTGCTAGAGTAGGGCAGCCCCAGCATTTT
CDR3 protein: CSARVGQPQHF

J gene: TRBJ2-7
clone size: NA
V gene: TRBV7-2
D gene: TRBD1
CDR3 DNA: TGTGCCAGCAGCTTGACAGGGGTAGGGTACGAGCAGTACTTC
CDR3 protein: CASSLTGVGYEQYF

J gene: TRBJ1-3
clone size: NA
V gene: TRBV9
D gene: NA
CDR3 DNA: TGTGCCAGCAGCGTAGACAGCTCTGGAAACACCATATATTTT
CDR3 protein: CASSVDSSGNTIYF

J gene: TRBJ1-2
clone size: NA
V gene: TRBV10-3
D gene: NA
CDR3 DNA: TGTGCCATCAGTGAGGCCAGGGGCTATGGCTACACCTTC
CDR3 protein: CAISEARGYGYTF

J gene: TRBJ1-1
clone size: NA
V gene: TRBV29-1
D gene: TRBD1
CDR3 DNA: TGCAGCGTACTTACAGGGGGAGACACTGAAGCTTTCTTT
CDR3 protein: CSVLTGGDTEAFF

J gene: TRBJ2-7
clone size: NA
V gene: TRBV10-1
D gene: TRBD2
CDR3 DNA: TGCGCCAGTCCGCCAGCGGGGTACGAGCAGTACTTC
CDR3 protein: CASPPAGYEQYF

J gene: TRBJ1-1
clone size: NA
V gene: TRBV18
D gene: NA
CDR3 DNA: TGTGCCAGCTCACCAAGTCGGGAGAACACTGAAGCTTTCTTT
CDR3 protein: CASSPSRENTEAFF

J gene: TRBJ2-7
clone size: many
V gene: TRBV6-5
D gene: NA
CDR3 DNA: TGTGCCAGCACTTCCGCACCGGGCGAGCAGTACTTC
CDR3 protein: CASTSAPGEQYF

J gene: TRBJ2-4
clone size: NA
V gene: TRBV15
D gene: NA
CDR3 DNA: TGTGCCACCAGCCCGGGGAGCCCTATAGCCAAAAACATTCAGTACTTC
CDR3 protein: CATSPGSPIAKNIQYF

J gene: TRBJ2-7
clone size: once
V gene: TRBV18
D gene: NA
CDR3 DNA: TGTGCCAGCTCAGCCACCGGGTCTGGGGCAGGGGCCGCCTACGAGCAGTACTTC
CDR3 protein: CASSATGSGAGAAYEQYF

J gene: TRBJ2-3
clone size: NA
V gene: TRBV5-1
D gene: NA
CDR3 DNA: TGCGCCAGCAGCTTGGCACAGGGCACAGATACGCAGTATTTT
CDR3 protein: CASSLAQGTDTQYF

J gene: TRBJ2-2
clone size: many
V gene: TRBV9
D gene: TRBD2
CDR3 DNA: TGTGCCAGCAGGCGACTAGCGGGGAACACCGGGGAGCTGTTTTTT
CDR3 protein: CASRRLAGNTGELFF